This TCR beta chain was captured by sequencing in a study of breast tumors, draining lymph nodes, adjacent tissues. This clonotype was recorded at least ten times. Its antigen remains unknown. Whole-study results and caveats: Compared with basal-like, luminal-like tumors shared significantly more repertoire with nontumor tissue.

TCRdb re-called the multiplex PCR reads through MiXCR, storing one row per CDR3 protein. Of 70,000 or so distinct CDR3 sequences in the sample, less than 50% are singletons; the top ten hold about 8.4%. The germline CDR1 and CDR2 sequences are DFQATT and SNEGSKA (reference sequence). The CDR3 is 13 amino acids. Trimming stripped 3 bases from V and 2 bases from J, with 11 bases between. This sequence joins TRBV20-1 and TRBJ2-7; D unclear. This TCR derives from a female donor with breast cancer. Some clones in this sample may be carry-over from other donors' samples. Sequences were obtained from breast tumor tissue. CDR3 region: CSASSQTTYEQYF. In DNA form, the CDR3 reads TGCAGTGCTAGTAGTCAGACCACCTACGAGCAGTACTTC.